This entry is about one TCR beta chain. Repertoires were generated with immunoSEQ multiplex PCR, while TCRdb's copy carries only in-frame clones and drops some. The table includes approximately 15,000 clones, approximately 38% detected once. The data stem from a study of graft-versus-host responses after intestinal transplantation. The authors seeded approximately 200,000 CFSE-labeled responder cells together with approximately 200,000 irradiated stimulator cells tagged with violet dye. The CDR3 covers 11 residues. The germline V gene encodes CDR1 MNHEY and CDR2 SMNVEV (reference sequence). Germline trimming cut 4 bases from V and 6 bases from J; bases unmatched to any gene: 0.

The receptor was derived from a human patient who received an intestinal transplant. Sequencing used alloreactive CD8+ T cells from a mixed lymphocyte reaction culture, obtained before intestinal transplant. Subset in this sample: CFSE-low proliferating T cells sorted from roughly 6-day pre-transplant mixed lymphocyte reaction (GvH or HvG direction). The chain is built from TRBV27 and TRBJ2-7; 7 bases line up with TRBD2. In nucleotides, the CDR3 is TGTGCCAGCAGTTGGGGGGGCGAGCAGTACTTC. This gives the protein CASSWGGEQYF.